A selection of T cell receptor beta chains follows, all from one sample in a study of cytomegalovirus exposure and HLA in healthy donors. Sequenced by immunoSEQ multiplex PCR; TCRdb stores in-frame clones only, minus some. The data hold approximately 150,000 clones, with roughly 80% observed a single time. Material: PBMCs. These TCRs come from a boy aged 2 to 9 in good health and CMV-seronegative. Each CDR3 is given with its conserved first and last residue. A D gene is named only where the DNA matches it firmly.

j_gene: TRBJ1-1
d_gene: TRBD1
v_gene: TRBV19
CDR3aa: CASSRGQGAVGTEAFF
CDR3nt: TGTGCCAGTAGTAGGGGACAGGGGGCGGTAGGCACTGAAGCTTTCTTT

j_gene: TRBJ1-4
d_gene: .
v_gene: TRBV7-9
CDR3aa: CASSLGQVSDEKLFF
CDR3nt: TGTGCCAGCAGCTTAGGACAGGTTTCGGATGAAAAACTGTTTTTT

j_gene: TRBJ2-3
d_gene: .
v_gene: TRBV4-3
CDR3aa: CASSPDTAGAASTDTQYF
CDR3nt: TGCGCCAGCAGCCCAGACACAGCAGGGGCAGCTAGCACAGATACGCAGTATTTT

j_gene: TRBJ2-1
d_gene: TRBD2
v_gene: TRBV7-2
CDR3aa: CASSPSVPSGVYNEQFF
CDR3nt: TGTGCCAGCAGCCCCTCCGTGCCTAGCGGGGTGTACAATGAGCAGTTCTTC

j_gene: TRBJ2-3
d_gene: .
v_gene: TRBV25-1
CDR3aa: CASSDLGATDYPGTQYF
CDR3nt: TGTGCCAGCAGTGACCTTGGAGCAACGGATTACCCGGGTACGCAGTATTTT

j_gene: TRBJ1-2
d_gene: .
v_gene: TRBV5-6
CDR3aa: CASSLTIDRWGYGYTF
CDR3nt: TGTGCCAGCAGCCTCACAATTGACAGGTGGGGCTATGGCTACACCTTC

j_gene: TRBJ2-1
d_gene: TRBD2
v_gene: TRBV10-1
CDR3aa: CASSESGRVHEQFF
CDR3nt: TGCGCCAGCAGTGAGTCCGGGAGGGTTCATGAGCAGTTCTTC

j_gene: TRBJ2-1
d_gene: .
v_gene: TRBV6-1
CDR3aa: CASSDGGEQFF
CDR3nt: TGTGCCAGCAGTGACGGAGGTGAGCAGTTCTTC

j_gene: TRBJ2-7
d_gene: TRBD1
v_gene: TRBV13
CDR3aa: CASSLGAGQAYEQYF
CDR3nt: TGTGCCAGCAGCTTAGGAGCCGGACAGGCCTACGAGCAGTACTTC

j_gene: TRBJ2-7
d_gene: TRBD1
v_gene: TRBV4-2
CDR3aa: CASSLDGPTQGVAYEQYF
CDR3nt: TGTGCCAGCAGCCTGGACGGGCCGACACAGGGGGTAGCCTACGAGCAGTACTTC